The rows below give T cell receptor beta chains drawn from one sample of a study of CD8+ T cells in alopecia areata. Clones were sequenced by immunoSEQ multiplex PCR, and TCRdb holds only the in-frame ones, with some missing. Of more than 110,000 clones detected, around 82% appear once; the ten largest clones hold 25%. This sample comprised CD8+ T cells sorted from blood, obtained at week 4, from a patient treated with tofacitinib. These receptors came from a human donor with alopecia areata. CDR3s include the opening cysteine and the closing phenylalanine or tryptophan. Fields, in order: clone size, D gene, J gene, V gene, CDR3 protein, CDR3 DNA. D genes are given only for firm matches. For some rows the clone size is stated as once, few or many, or as a class when expanded; others skip it.

>-|TRBD2|TRBJ2-1|TRBV6-5
CASSYSGLAGDEQFF
TGTGCCAGCAGTTACTCGGGACTAGCGGGGGATGAGCAGTTCTTC
>-|-|TRBJ2-7|TRBV7-9
CASSQVSVGDEQYF
TGCGCCAGCAGCCAAGTTTCCGTGGGGGACGAGCAGTACTTC
>-|TRBD1|TRBJ1-1|TRBV29-1
CSVALGTGMTEAFF
TGCAGCGTTGCACTCGGGACAGGCATGACTGAAGCTTTCTTT
>few|-|TRBJ1-1|TRBV9
CASSVVPPNRDLNTEAFF
TGTGCCAGCAGCGTAGTGCCACCTAACAGGGATCTTAATACTGAAGCTTTCTTT
>-|-|TRBJ2-1|TRBV11-2
CASSSNDHNEQFF
TGTGCCAGCAGCTCCAATGACCACAATGAGCAGTTCTTC
>-|-|TRBJ2-7|TRBV11-2
CASSFRATYEQYF
TGTGCCAGCAGCTTCCGGGCCACTTACGAGCAGTACTTC
>-|-|TRBJ2-2|TRBV5-6
CASSLGSGELFF
TGTGCCAGCAGCTTAGGGTCCGGGGAGCTGTTTTTT
>few|TRBD2|TRBJ2-7|TRBV30
CASWGGAEQYF
TGTGCCTCCTGGGGGGGTGCCGAGCAGTACTTC
>-|-|TRBJ2-1|TRBV13
CASSSTPREQFF
TGTGCCAGCAGCTCCACCCCCAGGGAGCAGTTCTTC
>-|TRBD2|TRBJ2-3|TRBV7-2
CASSPTSGGSDTQYF
TGTGCCAGCAGCCCTACTAGCGGGGGCTCAGATACGCAGTATTTT
>-|-|TRBJ2-1|TRBV5-1
CASSRIAGSEYNEQFF
TGCGCCAGCAGCCGAATAGCCGGATCAGAATACAATGAGCAGTTCTTC
>-|-|TRBJ1-1|TRBV27
CASTRTSIGHTEAFF
TGTGCCAGCACCCGGACTTCTATCGGGCACACTGAAGCTTTCTTT
>-|TRBD2|TRBJ2-3|TRBV9
CASSTPTERWEGDTQYF
TGTGCCAGCAGCACCCCTACTGAGCGGTGGGAGGGGGATACGCAGTATTTT
>-|-|TRBJ1-1|TRBV5-6
CASSLLQGLAFF
TGTGCCAGCAGCTTGTTGCAGGGTTTGGCTTTCTTT
>-|-|TRBJ2-7|TRBV5-4
CASRQGGEQYF
TGTGCCAGCAGACAGGGAGGCGAGCAGTACTTC
>-|-|TRBJ2-7|TRBV4-1
CASSPFGSSYEQYF
TGCGCCAGCAGTCCTTTTGGGTCCTCCTACGAGCAGTACTTC
>medium-sized|TRBD1|TRBJ1-1|TRBV4-1
CASSQDGPIQGGTEAFF
TGCGCCAGCAGCCAAGATGGACCTATTCAGGGGGGGACTGAAGCTTTCTTT
>once|TRBD1|TRBJ1-1|TRBV10-2
CASKDSQGGTEAFF
TGCGCCAGCAAGGACTCGCAGGGGGGGACTGAAGCTTTCTTT
>-|TRBD1|TRBJ1-1|TRBV6-5
CASSYGQGSTEAFF
TGTGCCAGCAGTTATGGACAGGGGAGCACTGAAGCTTTCTTT
>-|-|TRBJ2-1|TRBV23-1
CASSQQDSEYNEQFF
TGCGCCAGCAGTCAACAGGACAGCGAGTACAATGAGCAGTTCTTC
>-|TRBD2|TRBJ2-1|TRBV4-2
CASSQARGAGFF
TGTGCCAGCAGCCAAGCGCGGGGGGCTGGGTTCTTC
>-|-|TRBJ1-3|TRBV7-6
CASSLGGGPGTIYF
TGTGCCAGCAGCTTAGGGGGAGGTCCCGGCACCATATATTTT
>-|-|TRBJ2-1|TRBV4-1
CASSQEQVNNEQFF
TGCGCCAGCAGCCAAGAACAGGTTAACAATGAGCAGTTCTTC
>-|TRBD2|TRBJ2-1|TRBV6-5
CASSYGTRADNEQFF
TGTGCCAGCAGTTACGGGACTAGGGCGGACAATGAGCAGTTCTTC
>-|TRBD2|TRBJ2-4|TRBV4-2
CASSQEAPSGGFDIQYF
TGTGCCAGCAGCCAAGAGGCTCCCAGCGGGGGATTTGACATTCAGTACTTC
>-|TRBD2|TRBJ2-1|TRBV5-6
CASSSLAVFYNEQFF
TGTGCCAGCAGCTCCCTAGCGGTGTTCTACAATGAGCAGTTCTTC
>-|-|TRBJ2-5|TRBV4-3
CASSQDEGYQETQYF
TGCGCCAGCAGCCAAGACGAGGGCTACCAAGAGACCCAGTACTTC
>-|-|TRBJ2-3|TRBV7-2
CASSSSGLSTDTQYF
TGTGCCAGCAGCTCCAGCGGACTCAGCACAGATACGCAGTATTTT
>few|TRBD1|TRBJ2-7|TRBV4-2
CASSQDRGTAELSYEQYF
TGTGCCAGCAGCCAAGATCGTGGGACAGCGGAGCTCTCCTACGAGCAGTACTTC
>-|-|TRBJ1-2|TRBV5-4
CASSLAGGEIPYGYTF
TGTGCCAGCAGCTTGGCGGGGGGCGAGATTCCCTATGGCTACACCTTC
>few|TRBD2|TRBJ2-3|TRBV4-1
CASSRSTSGGADTQYF
TGCGCCAGCAGCCGATCGACTAGCGGGGGGGCAGATACGCAGTATTTT
>-|-|TRBJ2-7|TRBV4-3
CASSQVAGPLYEQYF
TGCGCCAGCAGCCAAGTCGCCGGCCCCCTCTACGAGCAGTACTTC
>-|-|TRBJ1-5|TRBV27
CASSLSRGTLHQPQHF
TGTGCCAGCAGTTTATCAAGAGGGACTCTCCATCAGCCCCAGCATTTT
>-|TRBD2|TRBJ2-3|TRBV5-1
CASSSTLAGGRTDTQYF
TGCGCCAGCAGCTCGACGCTAGCGGGGGGCCGAACAGATACGCAGTATTTT
>once|TRBD2|TRBJ2-1|TRBV7-2
CASSLAGDYNEQFF
TGTGCCAGCAGCCTAGCGGGGGACTACAATGAGCAGTTCTTC
>few|-|TRBJ2-7|TRBV7-9
CASSMTGYEQYF
TGTGCCAGCAGCATGACAGGCTACGAGCAGTACTTC
>-|-|TRBJ2-7|TRBV6-5
CASSYSDDLSYEQYF
TGTGCCAGCAGTTATTCGGACGATCTCTCCTACGAGCAGTACTTC
>-|-|TRBJ1-5|TRBV27
CASSLAGTIYQPQHF
TGTGCCAGCAGTTTAGCAGGGACAATTTATCAGCCCCAGCATTTT
>few|-|TRBJ2-3|TRBV5-6
CASSSLRGANTDTQYF
TGTGCCAGCAGCTCATTACGGGGGGCCAACACAGATACGCAGTATTTT
>few|TRBD1|TRBJ1-4|TRBV19
CASSGTANEKLFF
TGTGCCAGTTCCGGGACAGCTAATGAAAAACTGTTTTTT
>-|-|TRBJ1-1|TRBV30
CAWSRMNTEAFF
TGTGCCTGGAGTAGGATGAACACTGAAGCTTTCTTT
>-|-|TRBJ2-7|TRBV30
CAWSWRFPYEQYF
TGTGCCTGGAGTTGGCGATTCCCCTACGAGCAGTACTTC
>-|-|TRBJ2-1|TRBV2
CASERKDYSYNEQFF
TGTGCCAGCGAGCGGAAGGACTACTCCTACAATGAGCAGTTCTTC
>-|-|TRBJ1-6|TRBV5-1
CASSFIGRMSSYNSPLHF
TGCGCCAGCAGCTTCATCGGAAGAATGAGCTCCTATAATTCACCCCTCCACTTT
>-|-|TRBJ2-7|TRBV10-2
CASSDLDEQYF
TGCGCCAGCAGTGATCTGGACGAGCAGTACTTC
>once|-|TRBJ2-7|TRBV29-1
CSAPRHEQYF
TGCAGCGCCCCCCGGCACGAGCAGTACTTC
>once|TRBD2|TRBJ2-6|TRBV13
CASSLVDLAGYSGANVLTF
TGTGCCAGCAGCTTAGTAGATCTAGCGGGGTACTCTGGGGCCAACGTCCTGACTTTC
>-|-|TRBJ2-1|TRBV27
CASSPQGRSNEQFF
TGTGCCAGCAGTCCTCAAGGCAGGTCGAATGAGCAGTTCTTC
>-|-|TRBJ2-1|TRBV7-6
CASSARLGYNEQFF
TGTGCCAGCAGCGCGAGACTCGGGTACAATGAGCAGTTCTTC
>once|-|TRBJ2-7|TRBV7-9
CASSLPLFDEQYF
TGTGCCAGCAGCTTACCGCTTTTCGACGAGCAGTACTTC
>-|-|TRBJ2-7|TRBV27
CASSPGYLFYEQYF
TGTGCCAGCAGCCCTGGTTACCTTTTCTACGAGCAGTACTTC
>few|-|TRBJ1-1|TRBV7-3
CASSLKSTPRGAFF
TGTGCCAGCAGCTTAAAGTCCACACCCCGAGGAGCTTTCTTT
>-|-|TRBJ2-7|TRBV4-3
CASSQSGATSYEQYF
TGCGCCAGCAGCCAATCCGGGGCCACTTCCTACGAGCAGTACTTC
>-|TRBD1|TRBJ2-7|TRBV4-1
CASSQGQGLYEQYF
TGCGCCAGCAGCCAAGGACAGGGGTTATACGAGCAGTACTTC
>-|-|TRBJ2-6|TRBV10-3
CAISDSGPGANVLTF
TGTGCCATCAGTGACTCAGGACCTGGGGCCAACGTCCTGACTTTC
>-|TRBD1|TRBJ2-7|TRBV2
CASSALTGGYEQYF
TGTGCCAGCAGTGCCCTGACAGGGGGCTACGAGCAGTACTTC
>-|-|TRBJ2-7|TRBV5-6
CASSQGQEQYF
TGTGCCAGCAGCCAAGGACAGGAGCAGTACTTC
>-|TRBD1|TRBJ1-1|TRBV29-1
CSVAQGQNTEAFF
TGCAGCGTCGCACAGGGGCAGAACACTGAAGCTTTCTTT
>once|TRBD1|TRBJ1-5|TRBV7-9
CASSLATGGYSNQPQHF
TGTGCCAGCAGCTTGGCGACAGGGGGCTACAGCAATCAGCCCCAGCATTTT